This T cell receptor beta chain was documented in a study of blood T cell repertoires in COVID-19. The assay was immunoSEQ multiplex PCR, and TCRdb's table has in-frame clones only and misses some. Of more than 400,000 clones listed, roughly 85% are singletons. V dropped 4 bases and J dropped 6; count of bases not matched to a gene: 8. This CDR3 spans 16 amino acids. Germline CDR1 and CDR2: MGHRA and YSYEKL. In this sample, this clone turned up once. The chain combines TRBV4-1 with TRBJ2-1, with 11 bases identical to TRBD1. The TCR originated in a human donor in a cohort sampled during active COVID-19. Sequencing was carried out using peripheral blood. The CDR3 nucleotides are TGCGCCAGCAGCCCTCTTAGGGGGACAGGGGGCAATGAGCAGTTCTTC. Protein product: CASSPLRGTGGNEQFF.